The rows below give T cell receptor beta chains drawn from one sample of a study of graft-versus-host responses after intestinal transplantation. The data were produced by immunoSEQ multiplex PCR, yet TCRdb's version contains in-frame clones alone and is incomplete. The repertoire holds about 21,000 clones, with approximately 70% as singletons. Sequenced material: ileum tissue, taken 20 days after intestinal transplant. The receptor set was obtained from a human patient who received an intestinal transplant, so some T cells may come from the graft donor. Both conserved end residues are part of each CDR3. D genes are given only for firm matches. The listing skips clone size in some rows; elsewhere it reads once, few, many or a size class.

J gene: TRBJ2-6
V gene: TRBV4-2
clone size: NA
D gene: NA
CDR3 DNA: TGTGCCAGCAGCCCAAACAGGGGGGGATCTGGGGCCAACGTCCTGACTTTC
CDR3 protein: CASSPNRGGSGANVLTF

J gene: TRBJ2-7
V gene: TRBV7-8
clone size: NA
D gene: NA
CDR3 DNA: TGTGCCAGCAGCTTACAGGCCTACGAGCAGTACTTC
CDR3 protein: CASSLQAYEQYF

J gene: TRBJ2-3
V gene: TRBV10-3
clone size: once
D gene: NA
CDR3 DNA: TGTGCCATCAGGTCTCGACTAGAGGCCACAGATACGCAGTATTTT
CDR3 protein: CAIRSRLEATDTQYF

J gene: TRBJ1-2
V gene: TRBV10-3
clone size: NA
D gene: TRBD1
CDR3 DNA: TGTGCCATCAGTGAGTCGTTGATGGACAGGGAACCGTATGGCTACACCTTC
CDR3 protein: CAISESLMDREPYGYTF

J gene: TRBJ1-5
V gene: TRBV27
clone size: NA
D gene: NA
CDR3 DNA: TGTGCCAGCAGTTTCGGACAGCTTAATCAGCCCCAGCATTTT
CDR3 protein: CASSFGQLNQPQHF

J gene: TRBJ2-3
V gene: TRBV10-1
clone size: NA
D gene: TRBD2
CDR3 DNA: TGCGCCAGCAGGACTAGCGGGGGGACTCATGATCAGGCAGATACGCAGTATTTT
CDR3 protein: CASRTSGGTHDQADTQYF

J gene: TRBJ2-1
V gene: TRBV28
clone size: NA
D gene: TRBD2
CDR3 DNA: TGTGCCAGCACGACTAGCTTCAATGAGCAGTTCTTC
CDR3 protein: CASTTSFNEQFF

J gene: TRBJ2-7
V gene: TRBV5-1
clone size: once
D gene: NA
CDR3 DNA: TGCGCCAGCAGCTTGTTAGCTGGTCCATCCGAGCAGTACTTC
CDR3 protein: CASSLLAGPSEQYF

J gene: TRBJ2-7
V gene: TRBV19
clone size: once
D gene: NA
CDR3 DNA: TGTGCCAGTAGTGCAGGATCCTACGAGCAGTACTTC
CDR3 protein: CASSAGSYEQYF

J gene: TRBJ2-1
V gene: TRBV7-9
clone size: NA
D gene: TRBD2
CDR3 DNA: TGTGCCAGCAGCCAAAGGAGCGGGGGAAACAATGAGCAGTTCTTC
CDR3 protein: CASSQRSGGNNEQFF

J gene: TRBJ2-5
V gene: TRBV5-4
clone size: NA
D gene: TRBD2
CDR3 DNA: TGTGCCAGCAGCTTTAGCGGGGGGCAAGAGACCCAGTACTTC
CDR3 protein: CASSFSGGQETQYF

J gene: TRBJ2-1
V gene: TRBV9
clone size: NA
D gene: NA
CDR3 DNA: TGTGCCAGCAGCGCCTACAGGAGCCGATACAATGAGCAGTTCTTC
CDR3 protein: CASSAYRSRYNEQFF

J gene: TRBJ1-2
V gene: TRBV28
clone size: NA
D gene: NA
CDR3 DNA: TGTGCCAGCAGGACGACACTGATCATAGCTAACTATGGCTACACCTTC
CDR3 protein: CASRTTLIIANYGYTF

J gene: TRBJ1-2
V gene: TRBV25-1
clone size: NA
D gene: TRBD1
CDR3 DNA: TGTGCCAGCAGTACTACAGGGGGCGGCGCCTATGGCTACACCTTC
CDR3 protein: CASSTTGGGAYGYTF

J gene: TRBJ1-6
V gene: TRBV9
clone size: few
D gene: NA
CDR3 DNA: TGTGCCAGCAGCGGCCTCCGGGGGATGGATTCACCCCTCCACTTT
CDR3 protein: CASSGLRGMDSPLHF

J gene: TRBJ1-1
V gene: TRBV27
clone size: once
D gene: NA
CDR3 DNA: TGTGCCAGCAGTTTTTTTGGCCACACGGAAGCTTTCTTT
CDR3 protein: CASSFFGHTEAFF

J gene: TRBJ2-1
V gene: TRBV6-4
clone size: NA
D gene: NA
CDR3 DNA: TGTGCCAGCAGCTCCCAGGGTTCTGGGTCCTACAATGAGCAGTTCTTC
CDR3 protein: CASSSQGSGSYNEQFF

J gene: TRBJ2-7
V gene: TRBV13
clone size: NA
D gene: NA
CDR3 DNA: TGTGCCAGCAGCTCCCAGGGACACCTCTTCGAGCAGTACTTC
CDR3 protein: CASSSQGHLFEQYF

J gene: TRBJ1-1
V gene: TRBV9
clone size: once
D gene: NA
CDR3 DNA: TGTGCCAGCAGCCGGCGGGCCCGGGGATTTGAAGCTTTCTTT
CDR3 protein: CASSRRARGFEAFF

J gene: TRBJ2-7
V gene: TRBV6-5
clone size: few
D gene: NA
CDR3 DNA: TGTGCCAGCAGTTACTCGTGGGGGGACGAGCAGTACTTC
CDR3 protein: CASSYSWGDEQYF

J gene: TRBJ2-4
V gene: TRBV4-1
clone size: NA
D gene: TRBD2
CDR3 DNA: TGCGCCAGCAGCGTTAGCGGGGTAGCCAAAAACATTCAGTACTTC
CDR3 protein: CASSVSGVAKNIQYF

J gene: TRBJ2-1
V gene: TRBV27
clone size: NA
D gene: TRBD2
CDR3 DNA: TGTGCCAGCAGCCCAGGGACTAGCGGCACCTACAATGAGCAGTTCTTC
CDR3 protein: CASSPGTSGTYNEQFF

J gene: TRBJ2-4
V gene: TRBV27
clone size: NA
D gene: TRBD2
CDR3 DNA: TGTGCCAGCAGTTTCGGCGGGAGCCAAAACATTCAGTACTTC
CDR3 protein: CASSFGGSQNIQYF

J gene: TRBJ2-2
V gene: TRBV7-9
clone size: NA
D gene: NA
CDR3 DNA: TGTGCCAGCAGCTTAGCGTCAGGGGAGCTGTTTTTT
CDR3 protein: CASSLASGELFF

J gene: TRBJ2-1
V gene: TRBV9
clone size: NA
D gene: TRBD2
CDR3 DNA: TGTGCCAGCAGCGTAGGGACTAGCGGGGGGTATGAGCAGTTCTTC
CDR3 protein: CASSVGTSGGYEQFF

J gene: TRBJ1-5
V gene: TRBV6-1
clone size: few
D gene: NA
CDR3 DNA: TGTGCCAGCAGTGAAGACAGGGCGGGCAATCAGCCCCAGCATTTT
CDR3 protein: CASSEDRAGNQPQHF

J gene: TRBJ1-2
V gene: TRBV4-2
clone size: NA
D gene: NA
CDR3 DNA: TGTGCCAGCAGCCAGGAACATACAGCGGGATATGGCTACACCTTC
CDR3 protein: CASSQEHTAGYGYTF

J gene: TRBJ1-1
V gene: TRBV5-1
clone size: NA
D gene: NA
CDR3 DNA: TGCGCCAGCAGCTTGAGCCTACGAGGAGGGAACACTGAAGCTTTCTTT
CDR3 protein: CASSLSLRGGNTEAFF

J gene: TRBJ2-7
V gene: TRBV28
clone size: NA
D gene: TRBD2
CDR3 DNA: TGTGCCAGCAGTTTTGCACTAGCGGGAGTGATGGGCTGGGGGGGAGAGCAGTACTTC
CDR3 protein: CASSFALAGVMGWGGEQYF

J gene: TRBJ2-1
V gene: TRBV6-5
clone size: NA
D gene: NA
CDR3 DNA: TGTGCCAGCAGTTACTCGATCCGCGACAATGAGCAGTTCTTC
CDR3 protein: CASSYSIRDNEQFF

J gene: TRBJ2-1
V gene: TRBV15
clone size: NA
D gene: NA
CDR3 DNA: TGTGCCACCTCGTTTACGGGATTGTTAAATGAGCAGTTCTTC
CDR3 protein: CATSFTGLLNEQFF

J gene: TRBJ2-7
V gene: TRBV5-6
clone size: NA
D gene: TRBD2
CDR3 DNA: TGTGCCAGCAGCTTGGATGGCGACCAGCGGGGGCTAGACTACGAGCAGTACTTC
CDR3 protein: CASSLDGDQRGLDYEQYF

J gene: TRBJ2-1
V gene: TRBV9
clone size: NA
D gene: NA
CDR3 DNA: TGTGCCAGCAGCGTAGCAAAGACTAGTGGGGGGAATGAGCAGTTCTTC
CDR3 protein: CASSVAKTSGGNEQFF

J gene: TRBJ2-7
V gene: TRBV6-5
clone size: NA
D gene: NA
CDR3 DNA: TGTGCCAGCAGTCACCGGAGGCCCTACGAGCAGTACTTC
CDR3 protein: CASSHRRPYEQYF

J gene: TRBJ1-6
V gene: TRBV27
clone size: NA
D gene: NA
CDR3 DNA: TGTGCCAGCAGTTTAACAGGAGTGTCTTCACCCCTCCACTTT
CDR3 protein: CASSLTGVSSPLHF

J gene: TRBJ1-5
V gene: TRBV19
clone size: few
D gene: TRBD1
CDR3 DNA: TGTGCCAGTAGTCCGGGACAGGGGGTAAATCAGCCCCAGCATTTT
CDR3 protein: CASSPGQGVNQPQHF

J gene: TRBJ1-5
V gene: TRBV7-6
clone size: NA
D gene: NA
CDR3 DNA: TGTGCCAGCAGCGTACAGGGCTACAATCAGCCCCAGCATTTT
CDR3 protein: CASSVQGYNQPQHF

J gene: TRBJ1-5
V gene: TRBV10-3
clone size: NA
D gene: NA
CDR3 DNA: TGTGCCATCAGTGAGTTTCAGGGTAGCAATCAGCCCCAGCATTTT
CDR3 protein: CAISEFQGSNQPQHF

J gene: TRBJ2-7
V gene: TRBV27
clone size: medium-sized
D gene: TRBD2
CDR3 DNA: TGTGCCAGCAGTCTGACACCGGGACTAGCGGTTACCTACGAGCAGTACTTC
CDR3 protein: CASSLTPGLAVTYEQYF

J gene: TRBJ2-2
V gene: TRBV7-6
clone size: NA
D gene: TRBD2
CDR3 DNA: TGTGCCAGCAGCTTCTGGACTAGCGGGAGCCCCCCACCCACCGGGGAGCTGTTTTTT
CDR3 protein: CASSFWTSGSPPPTGELFF

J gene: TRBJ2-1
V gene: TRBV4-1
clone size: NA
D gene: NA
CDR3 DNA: TGCGCCAGCAGCCAAGCGGGATACAATGAGCAGTTCTTC
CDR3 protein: CASSQAGYNEQFF

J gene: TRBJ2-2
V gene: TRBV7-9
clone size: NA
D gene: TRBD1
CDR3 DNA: TGTGCCAGCTCGCGGGGGACAGGGGGACTTAACACCGGGGAGCTGTTTTTT
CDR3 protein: CASSRGTGGLNTGELFF

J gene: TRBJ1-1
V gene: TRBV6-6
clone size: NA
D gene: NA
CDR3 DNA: TGTGCCAGCAGTTACGCAGGTTTCACTGAAGCTTTCTTT
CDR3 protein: CASSYAGFTEAFF

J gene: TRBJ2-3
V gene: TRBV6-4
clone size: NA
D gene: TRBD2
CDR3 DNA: TGTGCCAGCAGTCGACTAGCGGGAGAGGCAGATACGCAGTATTTT
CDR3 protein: CASSRLAGEADTQYF

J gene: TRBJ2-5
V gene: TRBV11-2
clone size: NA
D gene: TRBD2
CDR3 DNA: TGTGCCAGCAGCTTAGGGGGTAGCGGGGGCCAAGAGACCCAGTACTTC
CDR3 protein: CASSLGGSGGQETQYF

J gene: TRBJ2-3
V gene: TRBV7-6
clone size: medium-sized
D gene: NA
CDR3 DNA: TGTGCCAGCAGCTTCGGCGGCGGTATCACAGATACGCAGTATTTT
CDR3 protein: CASSFGGGITDTQYF

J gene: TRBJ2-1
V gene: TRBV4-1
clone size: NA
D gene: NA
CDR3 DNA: TGCGCCAGCAGCCTCGGCCTAGCCGTCTACAATGAGCAGTTCTTC
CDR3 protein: CASSLGLAVYNEQFF

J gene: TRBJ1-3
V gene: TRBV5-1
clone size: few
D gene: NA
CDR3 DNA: TGCGCCAGCAGCTTGGCCGGGTTCTTTAGCTCTGGAAACACCATATATTTT
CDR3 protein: CASSLAGFFSSGNTIYF

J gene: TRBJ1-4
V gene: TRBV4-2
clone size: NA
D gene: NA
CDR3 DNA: TGTGCCAGCAGCCAAGATCTGTCGAGGGTCAGTTATAATGAAAAACTGTTTTTT
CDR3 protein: CASSQDLSRVSYNEKLFF

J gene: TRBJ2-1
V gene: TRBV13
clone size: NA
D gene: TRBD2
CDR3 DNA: TGTGCCAGCAGCTCCAGAGGCGGGACTAGCATTTCCAATGAGCAGTTCTTC
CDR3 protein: CASSSRGGTSISNEQFF

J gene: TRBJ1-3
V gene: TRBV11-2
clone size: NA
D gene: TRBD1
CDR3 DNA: TGTGCCAGCAGCCAAGTGACAGGGGTCGGAAACACCATATATTTT
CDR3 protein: CASSQVTGVGNTIYF